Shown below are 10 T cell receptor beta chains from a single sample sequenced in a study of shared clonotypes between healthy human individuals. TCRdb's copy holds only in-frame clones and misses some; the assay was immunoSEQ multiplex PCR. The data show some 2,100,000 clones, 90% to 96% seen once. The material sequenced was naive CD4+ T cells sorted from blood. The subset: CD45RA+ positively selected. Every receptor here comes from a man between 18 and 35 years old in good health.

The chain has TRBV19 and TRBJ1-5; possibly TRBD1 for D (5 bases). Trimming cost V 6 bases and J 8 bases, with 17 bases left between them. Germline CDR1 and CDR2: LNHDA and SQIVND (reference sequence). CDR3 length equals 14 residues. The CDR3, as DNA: TGTGCCAGTAGGACCGGGACGGTGAGTGAGCCCCAGCATTTT. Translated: CASRTGTVSEPQHF.

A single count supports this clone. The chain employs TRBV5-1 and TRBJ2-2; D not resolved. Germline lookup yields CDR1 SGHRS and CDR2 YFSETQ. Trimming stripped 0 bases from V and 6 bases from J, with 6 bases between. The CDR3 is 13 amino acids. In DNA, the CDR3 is TGCGCCAGCAGCTTGGTCCGAGCCGGGGAGCTGTTTTTT. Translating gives CASSLVRAGELFF.

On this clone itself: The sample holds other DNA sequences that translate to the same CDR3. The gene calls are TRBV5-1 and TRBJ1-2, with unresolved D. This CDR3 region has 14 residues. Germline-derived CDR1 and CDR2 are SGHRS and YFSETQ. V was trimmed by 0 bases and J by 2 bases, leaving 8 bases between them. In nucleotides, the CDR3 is TGCGCCAGCAGCTTGGACACGCTGAACTATGGCTACACCTTC. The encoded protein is CASSLDTLNYGYTF.

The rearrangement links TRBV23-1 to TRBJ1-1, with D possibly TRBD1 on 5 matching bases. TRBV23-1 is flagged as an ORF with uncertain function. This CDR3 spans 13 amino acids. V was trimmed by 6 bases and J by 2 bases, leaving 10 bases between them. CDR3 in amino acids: CASSLTVNTEAFF. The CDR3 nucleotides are TGCGCCAGCAGCCTGACAGTTAACACTGAAGCTTTCTTT.

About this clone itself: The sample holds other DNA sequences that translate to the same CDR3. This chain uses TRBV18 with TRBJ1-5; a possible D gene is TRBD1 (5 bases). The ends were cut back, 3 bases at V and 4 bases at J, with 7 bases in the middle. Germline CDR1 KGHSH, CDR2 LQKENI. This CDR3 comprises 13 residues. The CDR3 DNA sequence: TGTGCCAGCTCACCGGGACTAAATCAGCCCCAGCATTTT. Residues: CASSPGLNQPQHF.

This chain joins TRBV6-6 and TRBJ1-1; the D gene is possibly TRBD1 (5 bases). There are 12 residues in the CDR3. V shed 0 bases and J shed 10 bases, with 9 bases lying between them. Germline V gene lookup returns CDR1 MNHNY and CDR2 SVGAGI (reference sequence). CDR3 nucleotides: TGTGCCAGCAGTTACTCGGGGGTCGTAGCTTTCTTT. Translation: CASSYSGVVAFF.

CDR3 in DNA: TGTGCCAGCAGCCGTACCGGGACTAAGCCCAATGAGCAGTTCTTC. Its protein product is CASSRTGTKPNEQFF. The chain is built from TRBV7-2 and TRBJ2-1; 7 bases are shared with TRBD2. CDR1 is SGHTA, CDR2 FQGNSA, per germline. The V and J ends lost 5 bases and 6 bases, in that order; junction bases with no gene match: 10. This CDR3 comprises 15 residues.

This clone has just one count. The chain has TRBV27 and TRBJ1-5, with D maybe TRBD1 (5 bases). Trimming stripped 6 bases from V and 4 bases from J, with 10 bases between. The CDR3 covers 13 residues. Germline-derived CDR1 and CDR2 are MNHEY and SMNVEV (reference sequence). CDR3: CASSRDGNQPQHF. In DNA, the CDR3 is TGTGCCAGCAGCCGGGACGGGAATCAGCCCCAGCATTTT.

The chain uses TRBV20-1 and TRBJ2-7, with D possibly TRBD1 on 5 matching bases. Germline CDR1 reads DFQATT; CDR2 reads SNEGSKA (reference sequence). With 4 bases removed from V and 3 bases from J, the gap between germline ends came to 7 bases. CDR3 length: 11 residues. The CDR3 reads CSANDSYEQYF. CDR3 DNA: TGCAGTGCTAATGACAGCTACGAGCAGTACTTC.

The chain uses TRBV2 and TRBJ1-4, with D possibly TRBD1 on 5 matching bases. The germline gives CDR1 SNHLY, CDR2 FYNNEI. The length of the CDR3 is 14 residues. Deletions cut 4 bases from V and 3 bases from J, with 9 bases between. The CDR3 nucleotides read TGTGCCAGCAGTGGGGGGATTGCTAATGAAAAACTGTTTTTT. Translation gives CASSGGIANEKLFF.